The entry below describes one TCR beta chain. This sample was taken from a study of blood T cell repertoires in COVID-19. CDR1 and CDR2 (germline): SGHVS, FNYEAQ. Germline trimming cut 3 bases from V and 2 bases from J; bases unmatched to any gene: 6. The CDR3 runs 15 residues. The method was immunoSEQ multiplex PCR; TCRdb's version includes in-frame clones alone and lacks a portion of them. Counted here are approximately 400,000 clones, 88% occurring once; the ten biggest clones make up 1.2%. V usage is TRBV7-6 and J usage is TRBJ2-7; 8 bases align to TRBD1. Specimen: PBMCs or T cells enriched from blood (not recorded which). The receptor was isolated from a woman aged 18-35 years who had recovered from COVID-19. DNA of the CDR3: TGTGCCAGCAGCTTGGACAGGGATACACCCTACGAGCAGTACTTC. Translating gives CASSLDRDTPYEQYF.